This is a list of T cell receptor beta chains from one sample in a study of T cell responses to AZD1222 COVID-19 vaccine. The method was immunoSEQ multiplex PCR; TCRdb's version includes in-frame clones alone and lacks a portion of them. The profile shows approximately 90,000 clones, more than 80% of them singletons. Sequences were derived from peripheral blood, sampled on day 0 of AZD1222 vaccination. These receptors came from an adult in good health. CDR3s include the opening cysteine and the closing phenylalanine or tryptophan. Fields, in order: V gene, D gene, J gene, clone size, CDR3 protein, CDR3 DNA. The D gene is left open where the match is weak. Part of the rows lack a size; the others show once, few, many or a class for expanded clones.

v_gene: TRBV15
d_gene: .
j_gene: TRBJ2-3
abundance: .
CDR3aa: CATSRDAKDTQYF
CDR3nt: TGTGCCACCAGCAGAGATGCGAAAGATACGCAGTATTTT

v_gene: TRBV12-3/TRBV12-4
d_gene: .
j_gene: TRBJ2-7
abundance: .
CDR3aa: CASSQDYEQYF
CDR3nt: TGTGCCAGCAGTCAAGACTACGAGCAGTACTTC

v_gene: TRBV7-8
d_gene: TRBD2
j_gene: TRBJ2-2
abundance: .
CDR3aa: CASSPQTSGEYTGELFF
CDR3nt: TGTGCCAGCAGCCCCCAGACTAGCGGGGAATACACCGGGGAGCTGTTTTTT

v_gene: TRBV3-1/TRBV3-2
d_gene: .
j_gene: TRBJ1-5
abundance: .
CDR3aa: CASSGARNQPQHF
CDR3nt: TGTGCCAGCAGTGGGGCGCGGAATCAGCCCCAGCATTTT

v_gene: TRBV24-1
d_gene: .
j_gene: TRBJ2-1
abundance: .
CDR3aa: CATSEGGRRDEQFF
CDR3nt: TGTGCCACCTCAGAGGGGGGGCGCAGGGATGAGCAGTTCTTC

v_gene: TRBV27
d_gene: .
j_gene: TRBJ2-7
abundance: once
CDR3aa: CASSFSGSYEQYF
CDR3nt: TGTGCCAGCAGTTTTAGCGGATCCTACGAGCAGTACTTC

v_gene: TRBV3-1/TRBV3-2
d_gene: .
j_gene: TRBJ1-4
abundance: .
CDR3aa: CASSLRGPSDEKLFF
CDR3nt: TGTGCCAGCAGCCTACGGGGGCCCTCGGATGAAAAACTGTTTTTT

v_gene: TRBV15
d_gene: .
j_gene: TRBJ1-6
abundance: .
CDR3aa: CATSRGRDSPLHF
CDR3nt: TGTGCCACCAGCAGAGGCAGGGATTCACCCCTCCACTTT

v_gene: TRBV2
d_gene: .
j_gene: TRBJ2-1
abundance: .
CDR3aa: CASSVSGGLAMNEQFF
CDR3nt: TGTGCCAGCAGTGTTAGCGGCGGGCTAGCGATGAATGAGCAGTTCTTC

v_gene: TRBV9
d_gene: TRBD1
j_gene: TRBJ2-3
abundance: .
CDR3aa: CASSVQGAKDTQYF
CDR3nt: TGTGCCAGCAGCGTCCAGGGGGCGAAAGATACGCAGTATTTT

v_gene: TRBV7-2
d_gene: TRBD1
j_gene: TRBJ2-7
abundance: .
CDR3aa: CASSQTGGPYEQYF
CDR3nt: TGTGCCAGCAGCCAAACAGGGGGCCCCTACGAGCAGTACTTC

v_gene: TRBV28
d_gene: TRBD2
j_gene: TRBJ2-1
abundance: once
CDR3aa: CASSLLRTSAHNEQFF
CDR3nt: TGTGCCAGCAGTTTATTGCGGACTAGCGCCCACAATGAGCAGTTCTTC

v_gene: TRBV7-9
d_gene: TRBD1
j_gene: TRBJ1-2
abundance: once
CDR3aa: CASSLTASGGHHIYGYTF
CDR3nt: TGTGCCAGCAGCTTAACGGCGTCAGGGGGTCACCATATCTATGGCTACACCTTC

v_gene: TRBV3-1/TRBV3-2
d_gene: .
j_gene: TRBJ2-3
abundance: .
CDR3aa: CASSLKKPLFPDTQYF
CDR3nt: TGTGCCAGCAGCCTGAAAAAGCCTTTATTTCCAGATACGCAGTATTTT

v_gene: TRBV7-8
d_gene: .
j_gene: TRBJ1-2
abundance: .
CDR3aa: CASSLDHSSMDGYTF
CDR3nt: TGTGCCAGCAGCTTAGACCACAGCTCGATGGATGGCTACACCTTC

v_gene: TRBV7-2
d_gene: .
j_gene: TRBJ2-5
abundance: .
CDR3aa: CASSPAGYEGRKTQYF
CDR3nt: TGTGCCAGCAGCCCCGCAGGCTACGAGGGTAGAAAGACCCAGTACTTC

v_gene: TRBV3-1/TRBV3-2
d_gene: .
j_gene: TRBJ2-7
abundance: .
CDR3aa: CASGSGGVYEQYF
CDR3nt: TGTGCCAGCGGAAGCGGAGGGGTCTACGAGCAGTACTTC

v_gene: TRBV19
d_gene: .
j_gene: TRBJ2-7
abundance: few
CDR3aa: CASSIYAGQPSYEQYF
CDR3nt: TGTGCCAGTAGTATATATGCTGGACAGCCCTCCTACGAGCAGTACTTC

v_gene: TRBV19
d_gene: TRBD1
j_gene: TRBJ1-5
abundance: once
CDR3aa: CASSPGTEPAQHF
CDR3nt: TGTGCCAGTAGCCCCGGGACAGAGCCAGCCCAGCATTTT

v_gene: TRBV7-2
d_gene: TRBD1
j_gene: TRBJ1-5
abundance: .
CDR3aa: CASSLQSGGNQPQHF
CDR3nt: TGTGCCAGCAGCTTACAATCAGGGGGAAATCAGCCCCAGCATTTT

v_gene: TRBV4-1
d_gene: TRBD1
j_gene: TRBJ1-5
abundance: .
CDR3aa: CASSQVFPGQGGQPQHF
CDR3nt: TGCGCCAGCAGCCAAGTCTTTCCCGGACAGGGAGGCCAGCCCCAGCATTTT

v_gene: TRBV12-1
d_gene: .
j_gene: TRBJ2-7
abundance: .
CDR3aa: CASSFRDGSSYEQYF
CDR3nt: TGTGCCAGCAGCTTTCGGGACGGCAGCTCCTACGAGCAGTACTTC

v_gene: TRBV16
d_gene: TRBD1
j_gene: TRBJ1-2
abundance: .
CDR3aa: CASSQYTGGDGGYTF
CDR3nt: TGTGCCAGCAGCCAATATACAGGGGGAGACGGGGGCTACACCTTC

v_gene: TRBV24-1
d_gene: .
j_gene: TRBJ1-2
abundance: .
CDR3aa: CATSDGDGYGYTF
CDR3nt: TGTGCCACCAGTGATGGGGACGGCTATGGCTACACCTTC

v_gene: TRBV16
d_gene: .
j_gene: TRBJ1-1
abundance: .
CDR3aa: CASSQYRDTEAFF
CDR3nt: TGTGCCAGCAGCCAATACAGGGACACTGAAGCTTTCTTT

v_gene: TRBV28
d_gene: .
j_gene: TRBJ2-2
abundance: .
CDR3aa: CASSLGRDSTGELFF
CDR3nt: TGTGCCAGCAGTTTAGGCAGGGATAGCACCGGGGAGCTGTTTTTT